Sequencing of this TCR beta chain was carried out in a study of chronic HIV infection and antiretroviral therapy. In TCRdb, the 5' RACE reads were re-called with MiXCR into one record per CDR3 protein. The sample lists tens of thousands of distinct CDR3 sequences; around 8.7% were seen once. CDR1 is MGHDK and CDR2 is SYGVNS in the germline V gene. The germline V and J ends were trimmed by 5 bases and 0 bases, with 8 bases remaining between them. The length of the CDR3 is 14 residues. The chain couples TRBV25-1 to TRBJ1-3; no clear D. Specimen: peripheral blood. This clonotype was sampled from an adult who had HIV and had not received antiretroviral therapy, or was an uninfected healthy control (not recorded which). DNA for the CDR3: TGTGCCAGCAGTATAGGAGGCTCTGGAAACACCATATATTTT. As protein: CASSIGGSGNTIYF.